A single sample gave rise to the 29 T cell receptor beta chains below, sequenced in a study of T cell repertoires in ileal Crohn's disease. Indicated time point: inflamed ileum from the surgical specimen. Libraries were prepared by immunoSEQ multiplex PCR; TCRdb keeps only in-frame clonotypes and omits some of them. The sample holds roughly 17,000 clones, roughly 90% seen once. The sequencing input was ileal tissue. All receptors derive from an adult with Crohn's disease.

Here the CDR3 DNA reads TGCGCCAGCAGCCAAGTTATCGGGGAGAGGGAGACCCAGTACTTC. It encodes CASSQVIGERETQYF. The chain links TRBV4-1 to TRBJ2-5; D possibly corresponds to TRBD2 (5 bases). Looked up from germline, CDR1 is MGHRA and CDR2 is YSYEKL. CDR3 length equals 15 residues. V lost 1 base and J lost 5, with 14 bases in between.

The rearrangement joins TRBV6-5 to TRBJ1-6; D gene ambiguous. V shed 6 bases and J shed 5 bases, with 14 bases lying between them. The CDR3 sequence is 15 residues long. Germline-derived CDR1 and CDR2 are MNHEY and SVGAGI. The chain's CDR3 is CASRRPGWDNSPLHF. CDR3 nucleotides: TGTGCCAGCAGGAGGCCAGGTTGGGATAATTCACCCCTCCACTTT.

The rearrangement joins TRBV2 to TRBJ1-5, with D maybe TRBD1 (5 bases). The CDR3 runs to 15 residues. The ends were cut back, 5 bases at V and 2 bases at J, with 13 bases in the middle. CDR1 and CDR2 (germline): SNHLY, FYNNEI. The CDR3: CASSSQGVGNQPQHF. The CDR3 nucleotides read TGTGCCAGCAGTTCCCAGGGAGTGGGCAATCAGCCCCAGCATTTT.

The genes are TRBV7-9 and TRBJ2-1; 10 bases fit TRBD2. Germline V gives CDR1 SEHNR, CDR2 FQNEAQ (reference sequence). CDR3 size: 14 residues. After removal of 4 bases from V and 9 bases from J, the junction contained 6 bases not matched to a gene. CDR3 amino acids: CASSSPSGGGEQFF. In DNA, the CDR3 is TGTGCCAGCAGCTCACCTAGCGGGGGAGGTGAGCAGTTCTTC.

The gene calls are TRBV4-2 and TRBJ1-2; D is undetermined. Germline V gene lookup returns CDR1 LGHNA and CDR2 YNFKEQ. The V end was cut by 4 bases, the J end by 1 base, with 13 bases between. The CDR3 spans 15 residues. CDR3 protein: CASSPRPINNYGYTF. The CDR3 coding sequence is TGTGCCAGCAGCCCCAGGCCCATTAATAACTATGGCTACACCTTC.

This chain uses TRBV7-8 with TRBJ2-3; no clear D. The germline CDR1 and CDR2 sequences are SGHVS and FQNEAQ. This CDR3 region has 13 residues. The germline V and J ends were trimmed by 3 bases and 5 bases, with 9 bases remaining between them. The CDR3: CASSLGFVDTQYF. The CDR3 nucleotides read TGTGCCAGCAGCTTGGGGTTCGTAGATACGCAGTATTTT.

This chain connects TRBV5-4 to TRBJ2-3; D not certain. This CDR3 is built from 15 residues. V lost 0 bases to trimming and J lost 1 base, with 9 bases between them. Germline values: CDR1 SGHNT, CDR2 YYREEE (reference sequence). The CDR3: CASSLGPTGTDTQYF. In nucleotides, the CDR3 is TGTGCCAGCAGCTTGGGCCCTACGGGCACAGATACGCAGTATTTT.

The chain uses TRBV28 and TRBJ2-7; D remains ambiguous. V lost 6 bases and J 2 bases, leaving 11 bases between the germline ends. Germline lookup yields CDR1 MDHEN and CDR2 SYDVKM. The length of the CDR3 is 13 residues. The CDR3 spells CASSAPYTYEQYF. DNA of the CDR3: TGTGCCAGCAGCGCCCCCTATACCTACGAGCAGTACTTC.

The chain has TRBV5-1 and TRBJ2-4; D is perhaps TRBD1 or TRBD2 (6 bases each). V dropped 0 bases and J dropped 8 bases, with 15 bases sitting between them. The CDR3 runs 15 residues. Germline-derived CDR1 and CDR2 are SGHRS and YFSETQ. The CDR3 reads CASSLVGGQIDIQYF. The CDR3 DNA sequence: TGCGCCAGCAGCTTGGTAGGGGGGCAAATAGACATTCAGTACTTC.

The V gene is TRBV4-2, the J gene TRBJ2-3, with 9 bases matching TRBD2. Germline loops: CDR1 LGHNA, CDR2 YNFKEQ. Unmatched junction bases numbered 11, after V lost 4 bases and J lost 0 bases. This CDR3 has 18 amino acids. This chain's CDR3 is CASSPKTGGGVSTDTQYF. The CDR3 region has the DNA TGTGCCAGCAGCCCAAAAACGGGCGGGGGGGTTAGCACAGATACGCAGTATTTT.

V is TRBV6-1 and J is TRBJ1-6; D ambiguous. The V gene lost 6 bases and the J gene lost 9 bases, with 9 bases spanning the gap. The CDR3 is 12 residues long. The germline gives CDR1 MNHNS, CDR2 SASEGT. DNA for the CDR3: TGTGCCAGCAGATTGTGGAGTTCACCCCTCCACTTT. Its protein product is CASRLWSSPLHF.

The J gene is TRBJ1-1, the V gene TRBV6-1; the D is unclear. The V gene lost 5 bases and the J gene lost 2 bases, with 6 bases spanning the gap. The CDR3 is made up of 12 amino acids. Germline CDR1 and CDR2: MNHNS and SASEGT. The CDR3 sequence: CASSYHNTEAFF. In DNA, the CDR3 is TGTGCCAGCAGTTATCACAACACTGAAGCTTTCTTT.

The chain couples TRBV25-1 to TRBJ2-3; possibly TRBD1 or TRBD2 for D (5 bases each). The CDR3 totals 16 residues. Looked up from germline, CDR1 is MGHDK and CDR2 is SYGVNS. Trimming pared 4 bases from V and 1 base from J, leaving 15 bases between. This CDR3 is CASSALGVSGTDTQYF. Here the CDR3 DNA reads TGTGCCAGCAGTGCGCTGGGGGTGTCTGGCACAGATACGCAGTATTTT.

The chain has TRBV28 and TRBJ2-7; D is perhaps TRBD1 (6 bases). Per germline, CDR1 MDHEN and CDR2 SYDVKM. Between the trimmed V and J ends, which lost 3 bases and 3 bases, there was a span of 9 bases. The CDR3 is made up of 13 amino acids. The CDR3 loop reads CASSLDSYYEQYF. The CDR3 region has the DNA TGTGCCAGCAGTTTGGACAGCTACTACGAGCAGTACTTC.

The rearrangement links TRBV29-1 to TRBJ1-2, with D unresolved. This CDR3 region has 12 residues. V gave up 3 bases and J gave up 8 bases, with 13 bases separating them. Germline lookup yields CDR1 SQVTM and CDR2 ANQGSEA. Here the CDR3 reads CSVEAGIGGYTF. The CDR3 nucleotides read TGCAGCGTTGAGGCCGGGATTGGCGGCTACACCTTC. The whole variable domain, filled in from reference TRBV29-1 and TRBJ1-2, reads SAVISQKPSRDICQRGTSLTIQCQVDSQVTMMFWYRQQPGQSLTLIATANQGSEATYESGFVIDKFPISRPNLTFSTLTVSNMSPEDSSIYLCSVEAGIGGYTFGSGTRLTVV.

The rearrangement joins TRBV29-1 to TRBJ2-5, with D unresolved. The germline V gene encodes CDR1 SQVTM and CDR2 ANQGSEA. The V and J ends lost 4 bases and 2 bases respectively, with 8 bases between them. This CDR3 region has 12 residues. CDR3 DNA sequence: TGCAGCGTTGGTACGGTTCAAGAGACCCAGTACTTC. It codes for CSVGTVQETQYF.

The chain couples TRBV19 to TRBJ2-1, with 8 bases that match TRBD2. V lost 4 bases, J lost 7 bases, and 12 bases stayed unmatched. The CDR3 is made up of 16 amino acids. Germline lookup yields CDR1 LNHDA and CDR2 SQIVND (reference sequence). CDR3 residues: CASSTQGSGVENEQFF. DNA for the CDR3: TGTGCCAGTAGTACCCAGGGTAGCGGGGTCGAGAATGAGCAGTTCTTC.

The chain couples TRBV29-1 to TRBJ2-5; 11 nucleotides match TRBD2. Germline-derived CDR1 and CDR2 are SQVTM and ANQGSEA. J was trimmed by 7 bases and V by 4 bases; bases with no gene match: 8. The CDR3 extends over 14 amino acids. CDR3 nucleotides: TGCAGCGTTGGACTAGCGGGGCCCGGTGGGACCCAGTACTTC. This sequence encodes CSVGLAGPGGTQYF.

V usage is TRBV5-1 and J usage is TRBJ1-6; D may be TRBD1 (6 bases). V lost 1 base, J lost 7 bases, and 15 bases lay in between. Germline CDR1 is SGHRS and CDR2 is YFSETQ. The CDR3 is 16 amino acids. CDR3 sequence (DNA): TGCGCCAGCAGCTTGTTTATTGGACAGATGAATTCACCCCTCCACTTT. Translation: CASSLFIGQMNSPLHF.

The chain uses TRBV11-2 and TRBJ2-2; possible D gene TRBD2, 5 bases. Germline V gene sequence: CDR1 SGHAT, CDR2 FQNNGV. Trimming removed 1 base from V and 6 bases from J, with 6 bases in between. The CDR3 totals 13 residues. In nucleotides, the CDR3 is TGTGCCAGCAGCTTAGGAGGGCCCGGGGAGCTGTTTTTT. It codes for CASSLGGPGELFF.

This sequence joins TRBV7-3 and TRBJ1-4; 7 bases are shared with TRBD1. Germline-derived CDR1 and CDR2 are SGHTA and FQGTGA. The CDR3 contains 13 residues. Losses at the gene ends were 0 bases for V and 10 bases for J; bases not matched to a gene: 2. CDR3 sequence: CASSLTSGGKLFF. CDR3 DNA sequence: TGTGCCAGCAGCTTAACGTCAGGGGGAAAACTGTTTTTT. The whole variable domain, filled in from reference TRBV7-3 and TRBJ1-4, reads GAGVSQTPSNKVTEKGKYVELRCDPISGHTALYWYRQSLGQGPEFLIYFQGTGAADDSGLPNDRFFAVRPEGSVSTLKIQRTERGDSAVYLCASSLTSGGKLFFGSGTQLSVL.

The chain links TRBV7-2 to TRBJ1-4, with 9 bases fitting TRBD1. J was trimmed by 8 bases and V by 5 bases; bases with no gene match: 9. The CDR3 totals 15 residues. Germline V gene sequence: CDR1 SGHTA, CDR2 FQGNSA. For the CDR3, the DNA is TGTGCCAGCAGCCAGCAAACAGGGGGCCGGGAAAAACTGTTTTTT. Translation gives CASSQQTGGREKLFF.

The chain uses TRBV27 and TRBJ2-3, with 7 bases that match TRBD1. The junction had 6 bases not matched to a gene; V was cut back by 1 base and J by 2 bases. The CDR3 is made up of 16 amino acids. Germline V gene data show CDR1 as MNHEY and CDR2 as SMNVEV (reference sequence). Here the CDR3 reads CASSLYEQGYTDTQYF. For the CDR3, the DNA is TGTGCCAGCAGTTTATATGAACAGGGGTACACAGATACGCAGTATTTT.

This chain joins TRBV11-2 and TRBJ1-1, with TRBD1 identical over 11 bases. Germline values: CDR1 SGHAT, CDR2 FQNNGV. The CDR3 has 15 amino acids. J lost 9 bases, V lost 5 bases, and 11 bases had no gene match. The CDR3 sequence: CASSPTRGQGVQAFF. For the CDR3, the DNA is TGTGCCAGCAGCCCGACTCGGGGACAGGGGGTCCAAGCTTTCTTT.

The V call is TRBV5-1, the J call TRBJ2-7, with 7 bases fitting TRBD1. Germline loops: CDR1 SGHRS, CDR2 YFSETQ. The CDR3 runs 15 residues. Germline trimming cut 0 bases from V and 2 bases from J; bases unmatched to any gene: 5. Here the CDR3 DNA reads TGCGCCAGCAGCTTGGAGACAGGGCGCACCTACGAGCAGTACTTC. Residues: CASSLETGRTYEQYF.

This sequence joins TRBV19 and TRBJ1-1; 7 bases align to TRBD1. This CDR3 comprises 13 residues. Trimming cost V 6 bases and J 11 bases; bases outside gene matches: 12. Germline lookup yields CDR1 LNHDA and CDR2 SQIVND (reference sequence). For the CDR3, the DNA is TGTGCCAGTAGACTTTTGACAGGGACGGTGGCTTTCTTT. Protein product: CASRLLTGTVAFF.

The gene calls are TRBV18 and TRBJ1-2; D is unclear. This CDR3 is 16 amino acids long. Trimming left V 2 bases short and J 5 bases short, with 18 bases between. Germline values: CDR1 KGHSH, CDR2 LQKENI. The CDR3 nucleotides read TGTGCCAGCTCACCAGGAACAACACCGAGCGGATATGGCTACACCTTC. It encodes CASSPGTTPSGYGYTF. The full variable domain, its missing parts supplied by reference TRBV18 and TRBJ1-2, is NAGVMQNPRHLVRRRGQEARLRCSPMKGHSHVYWYRQLPEEGLKFMVYLQKENIIDESGMPKERFSAEFPKEGPSILRIQQVVRGDSAAYFCASSPGTTPSGYGYTFGSGTRLTVV.

The chain carries TRBV27 and TRBJ2-3, with 7 bases fitting TRBD2. The length of the CDR3 is 14 residues. Germline CDR1 reads MNHEY; CDR2 reads SMNVEV (reference sequence). V dropped 8 bases and J dropped 6; count of bases not matched to a gene: 11. The CDR3 reads CASPNRWEGDTQYF. Written as DNA, the CDR3 is TGTGCCAGCCCAAACAGGTGGGAGGGTGATACGCAGTATTTT.

This clone was observed a handful of times. The chain has TRBV18 and TRBJ1-3, with D unresolved. The germline V gene has CDR1 KGHSH and CDR2 LQKENI. The CDR3 sequence is 16 residues long. Trimming took 2 bases from V and 0 from J, leaving 11 bases between them. The CDR3 here is CASSPFGEHSGNTIYF. CDR3 DNA: TGTGCCAGCTCACCATTTGGGGAACACTCTGGAAACACCATATATTTT.